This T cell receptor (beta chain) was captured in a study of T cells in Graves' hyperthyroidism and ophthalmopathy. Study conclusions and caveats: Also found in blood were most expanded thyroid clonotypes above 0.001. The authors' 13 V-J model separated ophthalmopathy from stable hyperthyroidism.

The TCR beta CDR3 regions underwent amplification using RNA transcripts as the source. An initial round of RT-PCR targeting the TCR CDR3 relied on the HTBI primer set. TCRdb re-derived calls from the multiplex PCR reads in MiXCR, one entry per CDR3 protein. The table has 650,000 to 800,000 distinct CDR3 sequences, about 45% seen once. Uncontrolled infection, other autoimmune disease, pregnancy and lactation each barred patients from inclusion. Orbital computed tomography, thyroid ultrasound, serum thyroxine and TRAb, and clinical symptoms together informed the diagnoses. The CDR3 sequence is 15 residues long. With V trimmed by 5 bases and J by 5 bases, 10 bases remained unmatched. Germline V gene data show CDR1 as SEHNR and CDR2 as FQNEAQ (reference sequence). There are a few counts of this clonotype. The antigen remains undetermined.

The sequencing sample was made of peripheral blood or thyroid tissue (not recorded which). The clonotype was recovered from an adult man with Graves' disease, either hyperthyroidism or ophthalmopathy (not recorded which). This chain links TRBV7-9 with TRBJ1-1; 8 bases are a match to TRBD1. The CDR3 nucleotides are TGTGCCAGCAGCCCGACGGGACAGGTTGGTACTGAAGCTTTCTTT. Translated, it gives CASSPTGQVGTEAFF.